The 18 T cell receptor beta chains reported below all come from one sample, sequenced in a study of blood T cell repertoires in COVID-19. The repertoire was sequenced with immunoSEQ multiplex PCR; TCRdb's copy has only in-frame clones and lacks some. Seen here are over 200,000 clones, nearly 90% observed once, and the top ten hold less than 15%. Material for sequencing was peripheral blood. The receptors were gathered from a woman in her late teens or twenties who had recovered from COVID-19.

The chain combines TRBV28 with TRBJ2-5; the D is unclear. CDR1 and CDR2 from the germline V gene are MDHEN and SYDVKM. The CDR3 length is 14 residues. The ends were cut back, 2 bases at V and 4 bases at J, with 11 bases in the middle. DNA for the CDR3: TGTGCCAGCAGTTTACTGGGCCCAGCAGAGACCCAGTACTTC. Encoded protein: CASSLLGPAETQYF.

This chain uses TRBV5-1 with TRBJ2-5; weak D call: TRBD1 (7 bases). CDR3 size: 15 residues. Germline CDR1 reads SGHRS; CDR2 reads YFSETQ. V was pared by 5 bases and J by 5 bases, with 19 bases between. The CDR3 region is CASSFSPSGGETQYF. The CDR3 DNA reads TGCGCCAGCAGTTTTTCCCCTTCAGGGGGGGAGACCCAGTACTTC.

V is TRBV18 and J is TRBJ1-4, with D tentatively TRBD1 (5 bases). Germline V gene lookup returns CDR1 KGHSH and CDR2 LQKENI. The CDR3 spans 13 residues. The V end lost 4 bases, the J end lost 8 bases, and 11 bases lay between the germline ends. The chain's CDR3 is CASSHGRDEKLFF. The CDR3, as DNA: TGTGCCAGCTCACATGGGCGGGACGAAAAACTGTTTTTT.

The V and J genes are TRBV30 and TRBJ2-7; D unclear. The CDR3 contains 12 residues. CDR1 and CDR2 (germline): GTSNPN, SVGIG (reference sequence). Trimming took 5 bases from V and 3 from J, leaving 11 bases between them. The CDR3 here is CAWAAAGYEQYF. The CDR3 nucleotides read TGTGCCTGGGCCGCTGCCGGCTACGAGCAGTACTTC.

The V gene is TRBV30, the J gene TRBJ1-6; tentative D call: TRBD1 (5 bases). Deletions cut 3 bases from V and 10 bases from J, with 19 bases between. The CDR3 spans 15 residues. Germline assignment: CDR1 GTSNPN and CDR2 SVGIG (reference sequence). The CDR3 region is CAWSSKGRVNSPLHF. In DNA, the CDR3 is TGTGCCTGGAGCTCTAAGGGCAGGGTGAACTCACCCCTCCACTTT.

V usage is TRBV11-2 and J usage is TRBJ2-7; D is undetermined. In germline, CDR1 is SGHAT, CDR2 FQNNGV. The CDR3 contains 12 residues. Between the trimmed V and J ends, which lost 4 bases and 4 bases, there was a span of 8 bases. CDR3: CASSSYRYEQYF. Written as DNA, the CDR3 is TGTGCCAGCAGCTCCTATCGGTACGAGCAGTACTTC.

The CDR3 here is CASSGGGMGNQPQHF. The CDR3 coding sequence is TGTGCCAGCAGTGGTGGGGGGATGGGGAATCAGCCCCAGCATTTT. This rearrangement joins TRBV2 to TRBJ1-5, with D tentatively TRBD1 (5 bases). Germline CDR1 reads SNHLY; CDR2 reads FYNNEI. Between the trimmed V and J ends, which lost 4 bases and 4 bases, there was a span of 14 bases. The CDR3 sequence is 15 residues long.

This chain uses TRBV3-1 (or the pseudogene TRBV3-2) with TRBJ2-3, with 8 bases aligning to TRBD1. The CDR3 totals 14 residues. In germline, CDR1 is LGHDT, CDR2 YNNKEL (reference sequence). Trimming cost V 1 base and J 7 bases; bases outside gene matches: 4. CDR3 in amino acids: CASSQAQGANTQYF. CDR3 sequence (DNA): TGTGCCAGCAGCCAAGCGCAGGGGGCAAATACGCAGTATTTT.

Concerning this clone: In the same sample, other DNA sequences code for this CDR3. This rearrangement joins TRBV30 to TRBJ2-1; a possible D gene is TRBD1 (5 bases). Germline lookup yields CDR1 GTSNPN and CDR2 SVGIG (reference sequence). The CDR3 is 12 amino acids. The V gene lost 0 bases and the J gene lost 5 bases, with 5 bases spanning the gap. CDR3 nucleotides: TGTGCCTGGAGTGTAGGGGACAATGAGCAGTTCTTC. Amino acids: CAWSVGDNEQFF.

The sample holds one count of this clone. The V gene is TRBV2, the J gene TRBJ2-2; 11 bases align to TRBD2. Germline values: CDR1 SNHLY, CDR2 FYNNEI. The CDR3 runs to 19 residues. Germline trimming cut 4 bases from V and 4 bases from J; bases unmatched to any gene: 14. The CDR3 nucleotides are TGTGCCAGCAGTGGCCCCCTGACTAGCGGGACGGTGGGCACCGGGGAGCTGTTTTTT. This codes for CASSGPLTSGTVGTGELFF.

The V gene is TRBV6-6, the J gene TRBJ2-1; TRBD2 matches at 8 bases. After removal of 6 bases from V and 6 bases from J, the junction contained 1 base not matched to a gene. CDR3 size: 12 residues. Germline lookup yields CDR1 MNHNY and CDR2 SVGAGI (reference sequence). CDR3 coding DNA: TGTGCCAGCAGCACTAGCGGCAATGAGCAGTTCTTC. As protein: CASSTSGNEQFF.

This chain connects TRBV19 to TRBJ2-7, with D perhaps TRBD2 (6 bases). The CDR3 contains 14 residues. Germline assignment: CDR1 LNHDA and CDR2 SQIVND (reference sequence). V lost 9 bases to trimming and J lost 1 base, with 16 bases between them. The CDR3, as DNA: TGTGCCAGAGACAACGGAGGGCCTTCCTACGAGCAGTACTTC. Its protein is CARDNGGPSYEQYF.

V and J are TRBV6-2 or TRBV6-3 and TRBJ1-2; 9 bases line up with TRBD1. The CDR3 is 15 residues long. The V and J ends lost 0 bases and 8 bases, in that order; junction bases with no gene match: 7. Per germline, CDR1 MNHEY and CDR2 SVGEGT. CDR3 sequence reads: CASSYSIGTGTGYTF. The CDR3 DNA sequence: TGTGCCAGCAGTTACTCGATTGGGACAGGGACGGGCTACACCTTC.

This clone has just one count. The chain couples TRBV7-3 to TRBJ2-1; TRBD2 agrees at 8 bases. CDR1 is SGHTA, CDR2 FQGTGA, per germline. There are 14 residues in the CDR3. V lost 3 bases, J lost 2 bases, and 0 bases stayed unmatched. The CDR3 loop is CASSLGLAYNEQFF. The CDR3 nucleotides are TGTGCCAGCAGCTTGGGACTAGCCTACAATGAGCAGTTCTTC.

The chain uses TRBV9 and TRBJ2-5, with 12 nucleotides matching TRBD2. Unmatched junction bases numbered 13, after V lost 3 bases and J lost 1 base. Germline V CDR1 and CDR2: SGDLS, YYNGEE. The CDR3 has 19 amino acids. The CDR3 nucleotides are TGTGCCAGCAGCGACAATCTCGGACTAGCGGGGTCTCTCCAAGAGACCCAGTACTTC. This sequence encodes CASSDNLGLAGSLQETQYF.

The J gene is TRBJ1-3, the V gene TRBV6-5; D is undetermined. This CDR3 comprises 14 residues. In germline, CDR1 is MNHEY, CDR2 SVGAGI. V was trimmed by 8 bases and J by 4 bases, leaving 15 bases between them. The CDR3 sequence is CASRRPGAGNTIYF. Here the CDR3 DNA reads TGTGCCAGCCGACGCCCCGGAGCCGGAAACACCATATATTTT.

The chain employs TRBV15 and TRBJ2-3, with D possibly TRBD2 on 5 matching bases. Germline CDR1 LNHNV, CDR2 YYDKDF (reference sequence). CDR3 length: 14 residues. V dropped 5 bases and J dropped 1 base, with 10 bases sitting between them. The CDR3 spells CATSPRTGTDTQYF. The DNA for the CDR3 is TGTGCCACCAGCCCCCGGACTGGCACAGATACGCAGTATTTT.

The rearrangement joins TRBV27 to TRBJ2-1; 8 nucleotides agree with TRBD1. The V gene end was trimmed by 2 bases and the J gene end by 9 bases; junction bases not matched to a gene: 18. The germline V gene has CDR1 MNHEY and CDR2 SMNVEV (reference sequence). CDR3 length equals 18 residues. CDR3 protein: CASSLPRITGRGLPEQFF. The CDR3 nucleotides read TGTGCCAGCAGTTTACCCCGTATTACCGGCAGGGGGCTACCTGAGCAGTTCTTC.